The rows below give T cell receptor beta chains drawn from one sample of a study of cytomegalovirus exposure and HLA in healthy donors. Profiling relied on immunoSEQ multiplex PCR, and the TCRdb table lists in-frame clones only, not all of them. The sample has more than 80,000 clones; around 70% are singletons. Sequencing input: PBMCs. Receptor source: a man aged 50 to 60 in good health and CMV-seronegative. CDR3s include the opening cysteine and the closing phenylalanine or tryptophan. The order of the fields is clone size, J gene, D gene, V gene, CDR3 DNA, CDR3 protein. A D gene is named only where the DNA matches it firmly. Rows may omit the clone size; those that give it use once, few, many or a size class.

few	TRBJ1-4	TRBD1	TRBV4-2	TGTGCCAGCAGCGGGACAGCAGATAATGAAAAACTGTTTTTT	CASSGTADNEKLFF
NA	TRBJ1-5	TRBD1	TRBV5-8	TGTGCCAGCAGCTCGTATACAGGGGAAGGTCAGCCCCAGCATTTT	CASSSYTGEGQPQHF
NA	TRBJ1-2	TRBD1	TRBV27	TGTGCCACCTCGGACAGGGGTGGCTATGGCTACACCTTC	CATSDRGGYGYTF
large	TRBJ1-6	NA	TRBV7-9	TGTGCCAGCAGCGACCCGGGGGGTTCACCCCTCCACTTT	CASSDPGGSPLHF
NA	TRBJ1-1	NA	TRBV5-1	TGCGCCAGCGGGGCAAAGGACACTGAAGCTTTCTTT	CASGAKDTEAFF
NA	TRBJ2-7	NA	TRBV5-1	TGCGCCAGCAGAGGCGGGGCGGATCCCAATTACGAGCAGTACTTC	CASRGGADPNYEQYF
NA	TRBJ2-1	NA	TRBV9	TGTGCCAGCAGCTTCGGACAGCACAATGAGCAGTTCTTC	CASSFGQHNEQFF
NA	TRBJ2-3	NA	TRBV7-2	TGTGCCAGCAGCACGGTAGCTGCTACGCAGTATTTT	CASSTVAATQYF
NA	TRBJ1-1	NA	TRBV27	TGTGCCAGCAGTTTATCGTTTAGTGTGGAAGGGGCCACTGAAGCTTTCTTT	CASSLSFSVEGATEAFF
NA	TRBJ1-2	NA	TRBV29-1	TGCAGCGTTGCTCGGCAGGGAGGGACCCGTGGCTACACCTTC	CSVARQGGTRGYTF
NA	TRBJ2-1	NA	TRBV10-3	TGTGCCATCAGTGAGTCGAGGACAAACAATGAGCAGTTCTTC	CAISESRTNNEQFF
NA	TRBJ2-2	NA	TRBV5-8	TGTGCCAGCAGCTTGGTCCAGGGCGGGGAGCTGTTTTTT	CASSLVQGGELFF
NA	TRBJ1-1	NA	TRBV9	TGTGCCAGCAGCCCATGGAACGGGGGTTTCGGGGCTTTCTTT	CASSPWNGGFGAFF
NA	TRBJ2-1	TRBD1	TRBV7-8	TGTGCCAGCAGCTCGGAAGGGACAGTCCTTTACAATGAGCAGTTCTTC	CASSSEGTVLYNEQFF
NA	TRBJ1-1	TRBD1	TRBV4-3	TGCGCCAGCAGCCAAGAGGACAGGGGGGACACTGAAGCTTTCTTT	CASSQEDRGDTEAFF
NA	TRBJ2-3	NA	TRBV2	TGTGCCAGCAGGTCGTCGGGGGATACGCAGTATTTT	CASRSSGDTQYF
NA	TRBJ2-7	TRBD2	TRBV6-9	TGTGCCAGCAGTTATCCCCCTAGCGGGGGGGCCGTGAGGAGTGGCTACGAGCAGTACTTC	CASSYPPSGGAVRSGYEQYF
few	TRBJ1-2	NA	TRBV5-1	TGCGCCAGCAGCTTGGCCCCGGGGGCTAACTATGGCTACACCTTC	CASSLAPGANYGYTF